A selection of T cell receptor beta chains follows, all from one sample in a study of shared clonotypes between healthy human individuals. The repertoire was sequenced with immunoSEQ multiplex PCR; TCRdb's copy has only in-frame clones and lacks some. Of around 2,000,000 clones in the sample, approximately 95% were seen once. What was sequenced was naive CD4+ T cells sorted from blood. Receptors were obtained from a man aged 18 to 30 in good health. CDR3s include the opening cysteine and the closing phenylalanine or tryptophan. A D gene is named only where the DNA matches it firmly. Size tells how often a clone was seen (once, few, many) or the class of an expanded clone, and some rows leave it out.

>.|TRBV7-9|TRBJ2-5|once
TGTGCCAGCAGCTCCCCCGGGACTCGTATCGAGACCCAGTACTTC
CASSSPGTRIETQYF
>TRBD1|TRBV11-3|TRBJ2-7|.
TGTGCCAGCAGCCCTCGACAGGGTAGCAACGAGCAGTACTTC
CASSPRQGSNEQYF
>.|TRBV7-2|TRBJ1-5|.
TGTGCCAGCAGCTCCCTGGCGAAGGGAGCGCCCCAGCATTTT
CASSSLAKGAPQHF
>TRBD1|TRBV6-6|TRBJ2-3|.
TGTGCCAGCACCTCCCCGGACAGGGTGGGCACAGATACGCAGTATTTT
CASTSPDRVGTDTQYF
>TRBD1|TRBV7-2|TRBJ2-7|.
TGTGCCAGCAGCTTCGGGACAGGGGCCTACGAGCAGTACTTC
CASSFGTGAYEQYF
>TRBD2|TRBV5-1|TRBJ2-7|.
TGCGCCAGCAGCTTACAGACTAGCGGGGAGCAGTACTTC
CASSLQTSGEQYF
>.|TRBV5-1|TRBJ2-7|once
TGCGCCAGCAGCCTCCTTAGCGGCAGAGCCTACGAGCAGTACTTC
CASSLLSGRAYEQYF
>TRBD1|TRBV30|TRBJ1-5|.
TGTGCCTGGAACGACAGGGGGACCAATCAGCCCCAGCATTTT
CAWNDRGTNQPQHF
>TRBD2|TRBV5-1|TRBJ2-5|once
TGCGCCAGCAGCTTGGGGACTAGCGGGAGGGTTGGGCGAGAGACCCAGTACTTC
CASSLGTSGRVGRETQYF
>.|TRBV2|TRBJ2-3|.
TGTGCCAGCAGTGAATGGAACAGGGCAAACGTGGATACGCAGTATTTT
CASSEWNRANVDTQYF
>TRBD2|TRBV5-4|TRBJ2-1|once
TGTGCCAGCAGCTCATCGACTAGCGGTGAGCAGTTCTTC
CASSSSTSGEQFF
>.|TRBV11-2|TRBJ2-7|.
TGTGCCAGCAGCTCCCCAGGAAGGATAGGGCAGTACTTC
CASSSPGRIGQYF
>.|TRBV5-6|TRBJ1-2|.
TGTGCCAGCAGCTTGGCCGTTGCCGGCTACACCTTC
CASSLAVAGYTF
>.|TRBV11-2|TRBJ2-7|.
TGTGCCAGCAGCTTAGGACCAGGGGCTACGCAGTACTTC
CASSLGPGATQYF
>.|TRBV10-1|TRBJ2-1|.
TGCGCCAGCAGTGATGGCTATGAGCAGTTCTTC
CASSDGYEQFF
>.|TRBV6-1|TRBJ2-7|once
TGTGCCAGCAGAGGGGGACCGCTCTACGAGCAGTACTTC
CASRGGPLYEQYF
>.|TRBV2|TRBJ1-2|.
TGTGCCAGCAGTGAACAGGGTATAGGAAACTATGGCTACACCTTC
CASSEQGIGNYGYTF
>TRBD1|TRBV2|TRBJ2-7|.
TGTGCCAGCAGTGGATCCAAGGGGGCCGTCTACGAGCAGTACTTC
CASSGSKGAVYEQYF
>TRBD2|TRBV4-3|TRBJ2-1|.
TGCGCCAGCAGCCTGGGCGGAGCGGGGGACAATGAGCAGTTCTTC
CASSLGGAGDNEQFF
>.|TRBV21-1|TRBJ1-6|.
TGTGCCAGCAGCAAACGCCACGTTACCGGGACGGATTCATTTTCCATTAATTCACCCCTCCACTTT
CASSKRHVTGTDSFSINSPLHF
>TRBD1|TRBV28|TRBJ2-2|once
TGTGCCAGCAGTTTACCGGGACAGGTGACCGGGGAGCTGTTTTTT
CASSLPGQVTGELFF
>.|TRBV19|TRBJ1-6|.
TGTGCCAGTAGTGGGGGGACATCTTATAATTCACCCCTCCACTTT
CASSGGTSYNSPLHF
>TRBD1|TRBV6-5|TRBJ1-1|once
TGTGCCAGCAGTTACTTTAACAGGGGGAAGAACACTGAAGCTTTCTTT
CASSYFNRGKNTEAFF
>TRBD1|TRBV27|TRBJ1-1|once
TGTGCCAGCAGTTCCCGAGCCGGGACAGGGGTTGGAGGAGCTTTCTTT
CASSSRAGTGVGGAFF
>.|TRBV18|TRBJ1-3|.
TGTGCCAGCTCACTTTTAACAGTCCCTGGAAACACCATATATTTT
CASSLLTVPGNTIYF
>TRBD2|TRBV9|TRBJ2-4|.
TGTGCCAGCAGCGTAGATCGAGCGGGAGTGGACATTCAGTACTTC
CASSVDRAGVDIQYF
>.|TRBV27|TRBJ1-6|.
TGTGCCAGCAGGTTCTTCAGGGACACCCATCTATCCCTCCACTTT
CASRFFRDTHLSLHF
>.|TRBV30|TRBJ1-1|.
TGTGCCTGGAGTTTCCGGGGATGGAACACTGAAGCTTTCTTT
CAWSFRGWNTEAFF
>.|TRBV29-1|TRBJ2-5|.
TGCAGCGCGCAGGATACCCCAAGAGAGACCCAGTACTTC
CSAQDTPRETQYF
>.|TRBV18|TRBJ1-4|.
TGTGCCAGCTCACCTAAGAAAGAGGAGGCTAATGAAAAACTGTTTTTT
CASSPKKEEANEKLFF
>TRBD2|TRBV15|TRBJ2-5|.
TGTGCCACCAGCAGAGCCGGGGGGACTCAAGAGACCCAGTACTTC
CATSRAGGTQETQYF
>.|TRBV5-1|TRBJ1-4|.
TGCGCCAGCTCCGGGACTACTCCTGAAAAACTGTTTTTT
CASSGTTPEKLFF
>TRBD2|TRBV7-9|TRBJ2-5|.
TGTGCCAGCAGCTCGATAGCGGGGGCCGGCCAAGAGACCCAGTACTTC
CASSSIAGAGQETQYF
>.|TRBV10-3|TRBJ2-1|.
TGTGCCATCAGTCTTCTAGGGGACAATGAGCAGTTCTTC
CAISLLGDNEQFF
>.|TRBV5-4|TRBJ1-2|.
TGTGCCAGCAGCTTGGGGGCGGGAGGGAACTATGGCTACACCTTC
CASSLGAGGNYGYTF
>.|TRBV5-1|TRBJ2-7|.
TGCGCCAGCAGCTTGGGCTTGAGCTCCTACGAGCAGTACTTC
CASSLGLSSYEQYF
>.|TRBV7-9|TRBJ2-5|.
TGTGCCAGCAGCTTTCCATTGGGGGGTTCTGAAGAGACCCAGTACTTC
CASSFPLGGSEETQYF
>TRBD1|TRBV5-1|TRBJ2-7|.
TGCGCCAGCAGTCGGAACAGGGGGCTCCTCAGCAGGAACGAATACGAGCAGTACTTC
CASSRNRGLLSRNEYEQYF
>TRBD1|TRBV6-6|TRBJ1-6|.
TGTGCCAGCAGTCTCCGGGACAGGGTCGGTTCACCCCTCCACTTT
CASSLRDRVGSPLHF
>TRBD2|TRBV28|TRBJ2-3|.
TGTGCCAGCAGTTCCGGGGAGGGTACAACAGATACGCAGTATTTT
CASSSGEGTTDTQYF
>TRBD1|TRBV2|TRBJ1-5|once
TGTGCCAGCAGTGAAGCCCTTCCGGGACAGGGGAAGCCCCAGCATTTT
CASSEALPGQGKPQHF
>.|TRBV5-1|TRBJ1-3|.
TGCGCCAGCAGACCCGACAGGCACTCTGGAAACACCATATATTTT
CASRPDRHSGNTIYF
>.|TRBV7-2|TRBJ1-5|.
TGTGCCAGCAGCTTAGCCCCGGGGAATCAGCCCCAGCATTTT
CASSLAPGNQPQHF
>TRBD2|TRBV6-1|TRBJ2-1|.
TGTGCCAGCAGTGAGGGACTAGCGGGAGGCAATGAGCAGTTCTTC
CASSEGLAGGNEQFF
>TRBD2|TRBV29-1|TRBJ2-5|few
TGCAGCGAAACGGCGGCTAGCGGGGGGGCGATGGAAGAGACCCAGTACTTC
CSETAASGGAMEETQYF
>.|TRBV28|TRBJ2-7|.
TGTGCCAGCAATACAGGCTACGAGCAGTACTTC
CASNTGYEQYF
>TRBD1|TRBV5-1|TRBJ1-1|.
TGCGCCAGCCAAGCTACCGACAGGGGGATGAACACTGAAGCTTTCTTT
CASQATDRGMNTEAFF
>.|TRBV2|TRBJ2-7|.
TGTGCCAGCCGCCAGGGAGTCTCCTACGAGCAGTACTTC
CASRQGVSYEQYF